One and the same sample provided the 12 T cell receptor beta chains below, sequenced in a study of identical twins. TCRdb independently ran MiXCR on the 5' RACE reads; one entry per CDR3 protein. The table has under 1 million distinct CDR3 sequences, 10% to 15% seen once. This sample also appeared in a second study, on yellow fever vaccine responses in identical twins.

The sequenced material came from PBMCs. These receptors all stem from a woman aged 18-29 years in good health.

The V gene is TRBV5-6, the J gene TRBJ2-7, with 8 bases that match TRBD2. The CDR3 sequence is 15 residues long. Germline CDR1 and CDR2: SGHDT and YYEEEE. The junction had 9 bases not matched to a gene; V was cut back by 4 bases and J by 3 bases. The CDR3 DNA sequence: TGTGCCAGCAGCCTCATGGTAAGCGGGGGCTACGAGCAGTACGTC. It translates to CASSLMVSGGYEQYV.

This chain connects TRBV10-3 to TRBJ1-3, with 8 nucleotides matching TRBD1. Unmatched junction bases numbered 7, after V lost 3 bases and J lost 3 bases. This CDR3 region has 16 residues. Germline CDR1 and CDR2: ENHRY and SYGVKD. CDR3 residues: CAISDRQGLYGNTIYF. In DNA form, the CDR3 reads TGTGCCATCAGTGACCGACAGGGGCTCTATGGAAACACCATATATTTT.

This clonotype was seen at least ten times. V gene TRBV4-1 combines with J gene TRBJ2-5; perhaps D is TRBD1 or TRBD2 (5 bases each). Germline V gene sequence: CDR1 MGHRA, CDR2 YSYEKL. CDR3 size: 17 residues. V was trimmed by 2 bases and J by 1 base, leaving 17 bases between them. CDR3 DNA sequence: TGCGCCAGCAGCCAATATGACTTGACTGGGGGCCAAGAGACCCAGTACTTC. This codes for CASSQYDLTGGQETQYF.

This CDR3 reads CASHPLLDTHYGYTF. The CDR3 DNA is TGTGCCAGCCACCCACTCCTTGACACTCACTATGGCTACACCTTC. The V gene is TRBV9, the J gene TRBJ1-2; D is undetermined. Per germline, CDR1 SGDLS and CDR2 YYNGEE. The CDR3 is made up of 15 amino acids. V was trimmed by 7 bases and J by 3 bases, leaving 19 bases between them.

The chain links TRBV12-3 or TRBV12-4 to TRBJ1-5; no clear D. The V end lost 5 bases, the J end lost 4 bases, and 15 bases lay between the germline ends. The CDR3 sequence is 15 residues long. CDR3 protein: CASSPEAAGNQPQHF. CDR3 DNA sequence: TGTGCCAGCAGTCCGGAAGCAGCGGGTAATCAGCCCCAGCATTTT.

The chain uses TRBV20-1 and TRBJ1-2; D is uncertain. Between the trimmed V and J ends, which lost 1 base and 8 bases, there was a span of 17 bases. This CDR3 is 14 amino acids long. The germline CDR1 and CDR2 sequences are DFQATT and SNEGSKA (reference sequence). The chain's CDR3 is CSARGTGGRGGYTF. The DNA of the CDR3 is TGCAGTGCTAGAGGGACCGGAGGGCGCGGGGGCTACACCTTC.

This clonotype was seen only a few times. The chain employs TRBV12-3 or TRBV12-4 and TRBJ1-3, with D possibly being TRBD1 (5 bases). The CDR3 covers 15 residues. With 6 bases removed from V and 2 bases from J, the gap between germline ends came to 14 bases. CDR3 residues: CASSLGGDTGNTIYF. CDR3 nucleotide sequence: TGTGCCAGCAGCCTCGGGGGGGATACTGGAAACACCATATATTTT.

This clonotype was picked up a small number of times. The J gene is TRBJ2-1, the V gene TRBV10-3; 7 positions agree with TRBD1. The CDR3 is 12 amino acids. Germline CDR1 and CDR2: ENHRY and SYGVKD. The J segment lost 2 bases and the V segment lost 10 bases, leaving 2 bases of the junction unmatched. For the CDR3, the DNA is TGTGCCACGGGGACAGCCTACAATGAGCAGTTCTTC. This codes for CATGTAYNEQFF.

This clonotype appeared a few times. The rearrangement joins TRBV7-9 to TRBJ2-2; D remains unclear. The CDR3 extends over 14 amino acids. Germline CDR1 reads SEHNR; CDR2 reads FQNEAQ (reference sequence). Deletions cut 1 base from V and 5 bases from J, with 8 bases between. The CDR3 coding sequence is TGTGCCAGCAGCTTAGTGGCGGTAACCGGGGAGCTGTTTTTT. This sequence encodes CASSLVAVTGELFF.

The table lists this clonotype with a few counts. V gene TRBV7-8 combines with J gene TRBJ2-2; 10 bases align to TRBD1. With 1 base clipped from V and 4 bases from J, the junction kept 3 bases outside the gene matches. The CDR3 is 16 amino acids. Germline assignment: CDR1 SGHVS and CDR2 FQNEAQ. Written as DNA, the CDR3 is TGTGCCAGCAGCTTAGAGACAGGGGGCGTCACCGGGGAGCTGTTTTTT. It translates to CASSLETGGVTGELFF. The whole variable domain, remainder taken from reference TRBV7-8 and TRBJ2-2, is GAGVSQSPRYKVAKRGQDVALRCDPISGHVSLFWYQQALGQGPEFLTYFQNEAQLDKSGLPSDRFFAERPEGSVSTLKIQRTQQEDSAVYLCASSLETGGVTGELFFGEGSRLTVL.

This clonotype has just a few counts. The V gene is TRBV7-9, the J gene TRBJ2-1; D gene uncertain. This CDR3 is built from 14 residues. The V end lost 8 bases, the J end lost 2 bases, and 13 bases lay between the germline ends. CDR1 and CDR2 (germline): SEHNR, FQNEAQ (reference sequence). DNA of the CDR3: TGTGCCAGCCTACCCGAGATAACCTACAATGAGCAGTTCTTC. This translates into CASLPEITYNEQFF.

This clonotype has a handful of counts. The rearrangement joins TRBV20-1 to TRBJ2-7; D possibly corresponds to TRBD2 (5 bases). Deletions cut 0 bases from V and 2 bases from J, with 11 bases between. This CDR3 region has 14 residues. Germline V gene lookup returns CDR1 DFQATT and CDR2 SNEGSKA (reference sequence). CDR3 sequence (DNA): TGCAGTGCTAGAGATAAGTCACTAGCCTACGAGCAGTACTTC. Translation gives CSARDKSLAYEQYF.